This T cell receptor (beta chain) was sequenced during a study of CD8 T cells in Susac syndrome. Germline CDR1 LNHNV, CDR2 YYDKDF (reference sequence). This CDR3 spans 21 amino acids. J was trimmed by 0 bases and V by 0 bases; bases with no gene match: 11. With random hexamers, 0.5 to 1 ug RNA was reverse transcribed. Using its own MiXCR run on the immunoSEQ multiplex PCR reads, TCRdb lists one record per CDR3 protein. Here the sample spans under 200,000 distinct CDR3 sequences, around 90% being singletons. The TCR sequence derives from a human donor with Susac syndrome. The chain employs TRBV15 and TRBJ2-6, with 10 bases aligning to TRBD2. What was sequenced was CD4+ T cells from PBMCs. Here the CDR3 reads CATSREFGLADTFSGANVLTF. The CDR3 DNA follows: TGTGCCACCAGCAGAGAATTCGGACTAGCGGATACTTTCTCTGGGGCCAACGTCCTGACTTTC.